The rows below give T cell receptor beta chains drawn from one sample of a study of blood T cell repertoires in COVID-19. Only in-frame clones appear in the TCRdb table, and some are missing; sequencing was by immunoSEQ multiplex PCR. The sample contains approximately 46,000 clones, 81% of which appear only once. The sequenced material came from peripheral blood. These receptors originate from a woman of 80 years or more with COVID-19, enrolled during active disease. Both conserved end residues are part of each CDR3.

v_gene	j_gene	CDR3aa
TRBV27	TRBJ2-3	CASNKGARRDTQYF
TRBV7-3	TRBJ2-2	CASSKAVTSGRNTGELFF
TRBV5-6	TRBJ2-7	CASRDGPGFGIFEQYF
TRBV6-5	TRBJ2-7	CASTMDRASYEQYF
TRBV7-9	TRBJ2-7	CASSLVAKREQYF
TRBV2	TRBJ2-2	CARSGLANTGELFF
TRBV30	TRBJ2-4	CACIPGTKNIQYF
TRBV6-6	TRBJ1-5	CASNGPAGSGQPQHF
TRBV3-1/TRBV3-2	TRBJ1-2	CASRRGKGYGYTF
TRBV9	TRBJ2-1	CASSVAPGRGYNEQFF